What follows is one TCR beta chain and its context. The data were obtained in a study of patients and donors after allogeneic stem cell transplantation. Each CDR3 protein gets one entry after TCRdb re-called the RT-PCR reads with MiXCR. The sample includes some 150,000 distinct CDR3 sequences, approximately 35% seen only once; the top ten take 50%. The germline V and J ends were trimmed by 4 bases and 3 bases, with 5 bases remaining between them. This CDR3 spans 13 amino acids. CDR1 SGHRS and CDR2 YFSETQ come from the germline V gene. Sequencing was performed on blood, either unsorted or a sorted T cell fraction (not recorded which). The clonotype was recovered from a human donor who was either an allogeneic HSCT recipient or a stem cell or donor lymphocyte infusion donor (not recorded which). It is not recorded whose cells these are; they may come from a transplant donor. V usage is TRBV5-1 and J usage is TRBJ2-6, with D uncertain. CDR3 region: CASSTGGANVLTF. The CDR3 DNA reads as TGCGCCAGCAGCACGGGTGGGGCCAACGTCCTGACTTTC.